Listed below are T cell receptor beta chains from one sample, sequenced in a study of CD8 T cells in ankylosing spondylitis. Using its own MiXCR run on the 5' RACE reads, TCRdb lists one record per CDR3 protein. Here the sample spans some 240,000 distinct CDR3 sequences, more than 15% being singletons. The sequenced sample was blood, either unsorted or a sorted T cell fraction (not recorded which). The source is a male donor with ankylosing spondylitis or in good health (not recorded which). Both conserved end residues are part of each CDR3. A D gene is named only where the DNA matches it firmly. Size tells how often a clone was seen (once, few, many) or the class of an expanded clone, and some rows leave it out.

CDR3 DNA: TGTGCCAGCAAATCCGGGACAAATAGCAATCAGCCCCAGCATTTT; CDR3 protein: CASKSGTNSNQPQHF; D gene: -; V gene: TRBV6-1; clone size: many; J gene: TRBJ1-5
CDR3 DNA: TGCAGTGCCCGCGGGGTTCGGGAGGAGACAGATACGCAGTATTTT; CDR3 protein: CSARGVREETDTQYF; D gene: TRBD2; V gene: TRBV20-1; clone size: -; J gene: TRBJ2-3
CDR3 DNA: TGTGCCAGCAAGGAAGGGCGGGTGAGAGAGACCCAGTACTTC; CDR3 protein: CASKEGRVRETQYF; D gene: -; V gene: TRBV2; clone size: -; J gene: TRBJ2-5
CDR3 DNA: TGCAGCGCCGTAGACAACGAGCAGTACTTC; CDR3 protein: CSAVDNEQYF; D gene: -; V gene: TRBV29-1; clone size: -; J gene: TRBJ2-7
CDR3 DNA: TGCGCCAGCAGCCAAGAAGTAGGACTAGCGGGCGACGAGCAGTACTTC; CDR3 protein: CASSQEVGLAGDEQYF; D gene: TRBD2; V gene: TRBV4-1; clone size: few; J gene: TRBJ2-7
CDR3 DNA: TGCAGTGCCACCAACAAGATGGACAGGGGTTATTACGACAATGAGCAGTTCTTC; CDR3 protein: CSATNKMDRGYYDNEQFF; D gene: TRBD1; V gene: TRBV20-1; clone size: few; J gene: TRBJ2-1
CDR3 DNA: TGTGCCAGCAGCTACCCCGGGACTAGCGGGACCTACGAGCAGTACTTC; CDR3 protein: CASSYPGTSGTYEQYF; D gene: TRBD2; V gene: TRBV6-5; clone size: few; J gene: TRBJ2-7
CDR3 DNA: TGTGCCAGCAGGATCCGGGACAGGGGAAACTATGGCTACACCTTC; CDR3 protein: CASRIRDRGNYGYTF; D gene: TRBD1; V gene: TRBV27; clone size: few; J gene: TRBJ1-2
CDR3 DNA: TGCGCCAGCAGCCCCGACTACGGTGAGCAGTTCTTC; CDR3 protein: CASSPDYGEQFF; D gene: -; V gene: TRBV5-1; clone size: few; J gene: TRBJ2-1
CDR3 DNA: TGCGCCAGCAGTGATATAGGACGGACGACCTACGAGCAGTACTTC; CDR3 protein: CASSDIGRTTYEQYF; D gene: -; V gene: TRBV10-2; clone size: -; J gene: TRBJ2-7
CDR3 DNA: TGTGCCAGCAGTGAGGGGGGACTTATTGATAATTCACCCCTCCACTTT; CDR3 protein: CASSEGGLIDNSPLHF; D gene: -; V gene: TRBV6-1; clone size: few; J gene: TRBJ1-6
CDR3 DNA: TGTGCCAGCAGTCCGGAGCGGGGGCCGGGCACCGGGGAGCTGTTTTTT; CDR3 protein: CASSPERGPGTGELFF; D gene: TRBD2; V gene: TRBV3-1; clone size: -; J gene: TRBJ2-2
CDR3 DNA: TGCAGTGCTAGAGGGACTAGTCACAATGAGCAGTTCTTC; CDR3 protein: CSARGTSHNEQFF; D gene: TRBD2; V gene: TRBV20-1; clone size: -; J gene: TRBJ2-1
CDR3 DNA: TGCAGCGTTATACCCGGACTAGCGGGCGTCGATGAGCAGTTCTTC; CDR3 protein: CSVIPGLAGVDEQFF; D gene: TRBD2; V gene: TRBV29-1; clone size: few; J gene: TRBJ2-1
CDR3 DNA: TGTGCCAGCAGCTTGGGGATGACAGGATTGATGAACACTGAAGCTTTCTTT; CDR3 protein: CASSLGMTGLMNTEAFF; D gene: -; V gene: TRBV5-5; clone size: many; J gene: TRBJ1-1